The T cell receptor (beta chain) under discussion was sequenced for a study of T cells in localized non-small cell lung cancer. Study-wide findings and caveats: Tumor samples were not multi-region, leaving intratumor heterogeneity unexcluded.

Measured with immunoSEQ multiplex PCR; TCRdb has only the in-frame clones, and not every one. The sample carries 25,000 or so clones, more than 75% recorded once. Per the germline V gene, CDR1 is SGHAT and CDR2 is FQNNGV. The CDR3 has 16 amino acids. After removal of 0 bases from V and 10 bases from J, the junction contained 9 bases not matched to a gene. Regarding this clone: Its antigen is unidentified.

The clonotype comes from a woman aged 35 to 70 with stage I lung adenocarcinoma. Sequenced here: peripheral blood, sampled before any cancer treatment. The chain is built from TRBV11-2 and TRBJ1-6; 7 bases match TRBD1. The CDR3 DNA is TGTGCCAGCAGCTTAGAACCCCACAGGGGTCGATCACCCCTCCACTTT. As protein: CASSLEPHRGRSPLHF.